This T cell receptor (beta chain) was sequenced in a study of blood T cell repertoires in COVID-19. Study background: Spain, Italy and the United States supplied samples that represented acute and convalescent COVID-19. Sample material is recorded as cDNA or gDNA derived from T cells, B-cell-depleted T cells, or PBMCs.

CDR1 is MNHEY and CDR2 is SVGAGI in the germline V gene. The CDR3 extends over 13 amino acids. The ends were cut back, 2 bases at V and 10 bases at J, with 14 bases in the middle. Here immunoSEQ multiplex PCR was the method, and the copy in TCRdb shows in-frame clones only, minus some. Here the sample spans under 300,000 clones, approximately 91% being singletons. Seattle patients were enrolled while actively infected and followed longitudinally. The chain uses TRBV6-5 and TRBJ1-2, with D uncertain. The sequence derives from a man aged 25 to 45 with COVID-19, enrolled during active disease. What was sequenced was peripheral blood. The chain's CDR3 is CASSYQDPQIYTF. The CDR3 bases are TGTGCCAGCAGTTACCAAGATCCACAGATCTACACCTTC.